This T cell receptor beta chain emerged from a study of T-cell memory formation after mild COVID-19. Study at large: TCR clusters were largely donor specific.

TCRdb ran MiXCR on the 5' RACE reads and lists one entry per CDR3 protein. The sample has about 210,000 distinct CDR3 sequences, about 11% seen once. CDR3 size: 14 residues. The ends lost 5 bases at V and 5 bases at J; junction bases unmatched: 7. Germline V CDR1 and CDR2: SGHRS, YFSETQ. V and J are TRBV5-1 and TRBJ1-1, with 9 bases matching TRBD1. This sequence was found in a man aged 18 to 29 who had mild COVID-19 (a few samples of this study predate the infection). Cell type and time point are not known. The specimen sequenced was PBMCs or a T cell subset sorted from them (not recorded which). The CDR3 is CASREQGAETEAFF. CDR3 bases: TGCGCCAGCAGGGAACAGGGGGCTGAAACTGAAGCTTTCTTT.